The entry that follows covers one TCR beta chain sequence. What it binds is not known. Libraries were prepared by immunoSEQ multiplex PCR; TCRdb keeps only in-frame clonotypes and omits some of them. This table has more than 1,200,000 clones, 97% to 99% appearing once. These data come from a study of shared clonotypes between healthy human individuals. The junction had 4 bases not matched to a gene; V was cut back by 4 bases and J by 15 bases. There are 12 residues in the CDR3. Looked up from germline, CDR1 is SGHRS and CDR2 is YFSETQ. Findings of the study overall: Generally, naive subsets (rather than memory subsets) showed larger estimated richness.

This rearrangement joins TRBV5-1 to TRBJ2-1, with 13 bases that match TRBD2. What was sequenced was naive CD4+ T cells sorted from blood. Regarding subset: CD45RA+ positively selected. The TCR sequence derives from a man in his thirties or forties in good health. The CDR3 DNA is TGCGCCAGCAGCCAGACTAGCGGGAGGCCGTTCTTC. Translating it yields CASSQTSGRPFF.